This T cell receptor (beta chain) was obtained from a study of identical twins. It was template switching that added a universal primer site, and there were unique molecular identifiers on the cDNA. TCRdb fed the 5' RACE reads into MiXCR, producing one record per CDR3 protein. The sample contains more than 1.5 million distinct CDR3 sequences, under 35% of which appear only once. General study findings and limits: Researchers reported excess low generation probability among twin-shared out-of-frame alpha sequences. Fewer insertions were carried by abundant cord blood beta clonotypes, but none was seen in memory repertoires.

V was cut by 1 base and J by 5 bases, with 12 bases left in between. From germline, CDR1 is SGHVS and CDR2 FNYEAQ. This CDR3 contains 15 residues. Healthy Caucasian individuals made up all the donors. This clonotype was observed at least ten times. What it recognizes is unknown. Sequenced sample: cord blood. This chain joins TRBV7-6 and TRBJ2-1; D uncertain. This clonotype was sampled from a newborn girl in good health. This CDR3 is CASSLVAFPDNEQFF. In DNA form, the CDR3 reads TGTGCCAGCAGCTTAGTGGCCTTCCCGGACAATGAGCAGTTCTTC.